This T cell receptor beta chain was obtained from a study of glioma-infiltrating T cells after dendritic cell vaccination. About the research overall: Treatment, given 2003 to 2012, was autologous tumor lysate-pulsed dendritic cell vaccination.

This clone appeared a single time. The antigen is unknown. Generated by immunoSEQ multiplex PCR, the TCRdb table keeps only in-frame clones and is missing some. The sample holds about 100,000 clones, about four fifths seen once. Study results and caveats: Patients with more pretreatment TILs had longer time to progression and survival.

Fresh-frozen tumor tissue and more than two years of survival data were available for all. All glioblastoma patients lacked an isocitrate dehydrogenase mutation. The TCR comes from a human donor with glioblastoma. Sequencing used blood, obtained before dendritic cell vaccination.

The CDR3 DNA follows: TGTGCCAGCAGGCGGACAGGGGAGAACACTGAAGCTTTCTTT. The encoded protein is CASRRTGENTEAFF. The genes are TRBV6-5 and TRBJ1-1, with 9 bases aligning to TRBD1. Unmatched junction bases numbered 3, after V lost 6 bases and J lost 1 base. The CDR3 covers 14 residues. The V gene's germline CDR1 is MNHEY and CDR2 SVGAGI.